The 9 T cell receptor beta chains in this list originate from one sample, sequenced in a study of T cell clonality in common variable immunodeficiency. Clones were read by immunoSEQ multiplex PCR, and TCRdb kept only the in-frame ones, dropping some. The specimen has approximately 44,000 clones, none found just once. The specimen sequenced was peripheral blood mononuclear cells. The receptors stem from a person aged 18-70 years in good health.

This clone was recorded many times. The observed sequence ends 3 residues before the CDR3 terminus, with the missing tail filled in from the germline J gene. The chain carries TRBV5-4 and TRBJ1-1, with D maybe TRBD1 (5 bases). The CDR3 totals 15 residues. CDR1 and CDR2 from the germline V gene are SGHNT and YYREEE (reference sequence). V shed 3 bases and J shed 3 bases, with 15 bases lying between them. CDR3 sequence reads: CASSSGGARDTEAFF. The sequenced CDR3 bases are TGTGCCAGCAGCTCGGGCGGAGCCAGGGACACTGAA.

This clone was detected many times. The read terminates 3 residues before the CDR3 end, so the remaining end is supplied by the germline J gene. The V and J genes are TRBV20-1 and TRBJ1-2; TRBD1 aligns across 8 bases. The CDR3 runs 14 residues. Per the germline V gene, CDR1 is DFQATT and CDR2 is SNEGSKA (reference sequence). The J segment lost 5 bases and the V segment lost 1 base, leaving 6 bases of the junction unmatched. CDR3 amino acids: CSARVGQDAYGYTF. The DNA read from the CDR3 is TGCAGTGCTAGAGTGGGACAGGACGCTTATGGC.

This clone was seen ten or more times. Read sequence stops 3 residues before the CDR3 end, and the germline J gene provides the missing end. The genes are TRBV9 and TRBJ2-2; 7 bases align to TRBD2. The V segment lost 3 bases and the J segment 6 bases; nucleotides outside the gene matches: 8. The CDR3 sequence is 15 residues long. Germline values: CDR1 SGDLS, CDR2 YYNGEE. The CDR3 loop reads CASSARDYTPGELFF. The CDR3 bases that were read are TGTGCCAGCAGCGCTCGGGACTACACTCCCGGGGAG.

The sample holds many counts of this clone. The CDR3 extends 3 residues past the end of the read, so its final part is completed from the germline J gene. J is TRBJ2-3 and V is TRBV19; 7 bases agree with TRBD2. Looked up from germline, CDR1 is LNHDA and CDR2 is SQIVND (reference sequence). The CDR3 has 14 amino acids. J gave up 2 bases and V 5 bases, and 4 bases lay outside the gene matches. Partial CDR3 DNA: TGTGCCAGTAGTCTTAGCGGGTACACAGATACG. Translation gives CASSLSGYTDT. The whole CDR3 region reads CASSLSGYTDTQYF.

This clone has ten or more counts. The CDR3 end is not reached by the read, which stops 3 residues before it; the germline J gene fills it in. V gene TRBV5-1 combines with J gene TRBJ1-2; no clear D gene. V lost 0 bases and J 5 bases, leaving 8 bases between the germline ends. The CDR3 covers 13 residues. CDR1 and CDR2 (germline): SGHRS, YFSETQ. Partial CDR3 DNA: TGCGCCAGCAGCTTGGACAACCATTATGGC. Protein sequence: CASSLDNHYG. The entire CDR3 protein is CASSLDNHYGYTF.

The table lists this clone with many counts. The CDR3 is cut off 3 residues early in the read; its end comes from the germline J gene. This chain links TRBV20-1 with TRBJ1-4, with D tentatively TRBD1 (6 bases). CDR3 size: 13 residues. With 6 bases removed from V and 8 bases from J, the gap between germline ends came to 16 bases. Germline values: CDR1 DFQATT, CDR2 SNEGSKA (reference sequence). The part of the CDR3 DNA that was read is TGCAGTGCAGTGGTGCAGGGGAGCGAAAAA. It codes for CSAVVQGSEK. The whole CDR3 is CSAVVQGSEKLFF.

This clone has ten or more counts. The CDR3 extends 3 residues past the end of the read, so its final part is completed from the germline J gene. The chain uses TRBV4-1 and TRBJ1-4; 9 bases agree with TRBD1. The CDR3 runs 15 residues. The germline V gene encodes CDR1 MGHRA and CDR2 YSYEKL. V lost 3 bases to trimming and J lost 7 bases; unmatched junction nucleotides: 6. CDR3 DNA, as far as it was read: TGCGCCAGCAGCCACGCCGGGACAGGGTTTGAAAAA. This translates into CASSHAGTGFEK. The complete CDR3 reads CASSHAGTGFEKLFF.

This clone was counted at least ten times. Read sequence stops 3 residues before the CDR3 end, and the germline J gene provides the missing end. This chain joins TRBV20-1 and TRBJ1-1; weak D call: TRBD1 (6 bases). This CDR3 is 14 amino acids long. V lost 3 bases to trimming and J lost 3 bases, with 14 bases between them. The germline gives CDR1 DFQATT, CDR2 SNEGSKA (reference sequence). The part of the CDR3 DNA that was read is TGCAGTGCTAGGGGAGGGGGTGGGGACACTGAA. Protein sequence: CSARGGGGDTE. The entire CDR3 is CSARGGGGDTEAFF.

This clone was detected ten times or more. The read gets to within 3 residues of the CDR3 end, and the germline J gene fills in the rest. The chain carries TRBV19 and TRBJ1-1; 8 nucleotides agree with TRBD1. The CDR3 has 12 residues. Germline trimming cut 8 bases from V and 7 bases from J; bases unmatched to any gene: 6. CDR1 is LNHDA and CDR2 is SQIVND in the germline V gene (reference sequence). Incomplete CDR3 DNA: TGTGCCAGTCGTTACAGGGGGTATGAA. Translating gives CASRYRGYE. The entire CDR3 is CASRYRGYEAFF.